These 19 T cell receptor beta chains were all obtained from the same sample, sequenced in a study of cytomegalovirus exposure and HLA in healthy donors. In the PCR, 60 Vbeta and 13 Jbeta primers were used. Sequencing used immunoSEQ multiplex PCR; TCRdb keeps in-frame clones, though not all of them. The sample includes about 130,000 clones, 65% to 85% of them seen just once. Sequences were obtained from PBMCs. All receptors derive from a man younger than 45 in good health and CMV-seronegative.

This chain links TRBV29-1 with TRBJ2-7; D assignment may be TRBD1 or TRBD2 (6 bases each). Between the trimmed V and J ends, which lost 4 bases and 6 bases, there was a span of 13 bases. This CDR3 region has 12 residues. CDR1 is SQVTM, CDR2 ANQGSEA, per germline. CDR3 DNA sequence: TGCAGCGTTGGAGAGGGGGGAGGCGAGCAGTACTTC. As protein: CSVGEGGGEQYF.

The chain is built from TRBV30 and TRBJ1-1; D is ambiguous. The CDR3 covers 10 residues. CDR1 is GTSNPN, CDR2 SVGIG, per germline (reference sequence). Trimming left V 1 base short and J 11 bases short, with 8 bases between. CDR3 in DNA: TGTGCCTGGAGTGGGCGGCGGGCTTTCTTT. Amino acid sequence: CAWSGRRAFF.

For this clone: Germline and junction disagree at one end, which may indicate a read error. This chain uses TRBV19 with TRBJ2-4; D perhaps matches TRBD1 (5 bases). The CDR3 consists of 11 residues. The germline gives CDR1 LNHDA, CDR2 SQIVND (reference sequence). CDR3 coding DNA: TGTGCCAGTGGCCAGGGAAACAGTCAGTACTTC. Translated, it gives CASGQGNSQYF.

The chain recombines TRBV28 with TRBJ2-5; D is unclear. The V end was cut by 6 bases, the J end by 4 bases, with 21 bases between. CDR3 length equals 16 residues. From germline, CDR1 is MDHEN and CDR2 SYDVKM. The CDR3 nucleotides read TGTGCCAGCAGGGCCGAAACAGCTTCTCGAAGAGAGACCCAGTACTTC. It specifies CASRAETASRRETQYF.

The rearrangement joins TRBV6-6 to TRBJ1-2; 9 nucleotides match TRBD1. CDR1 MNHNY and CDR2 SVGAGI come from the germline V gene (reference sequence). CDR3 length: 13 residues. The junction had 5 bases not matched to a gene; V was cut back by 4 bases and J by 8 bases. The CDR3 here is CASSSGQGYGYTF. Written as DNA, the CDR3 is TGTGCCAGCAGTTCGGGACAGGGATACGGCTACACCTTC.

The chain has TRBV28 and TRBJ1-5, with 7 bases fitting TRBD1. J gave up 6 bases and V 6 bases, and 8 bases lay outside the gene matches. Germline V gene data show CDR1 as MDHEN and CDR2 as SYDVKM. There are 14 residues in the CDR3. CDR3 sequence (DNA): TGTGCCAGCAGGATACAGGGGACGACTCAGCCCCAGCATTTT. Translation gives CASRIQGTTQPQHF.

This clone was picked up one time. This chain links TRBV5-1 with TRBJ2-7; 10 positions match TRBD1. The CDR3 is 13 amino acids. Germline V gene sequence: CDR1 SGHRS, CDR2 YFSETQ. The ends lost 4 bases at V and 5 bases at J; junction bases unmatched: 3. This CDR3 is CASSVGTGDEQYF. As DNA, the CDR3 is TGCGCCAGCAGCGTCGGGACAGGGGACGAGCAGTACTTC. Full variable domain (rest looked up from reference TRBV5-1 and TRBJ2-7): KAGVTQTPRYLIKTRGQQVTLSCSPISGHRSVSWYQQTPGQGLQFLFEYFSETQRNKGNFPGRFSGRQFSNSRSEMNVSTLELGDSALYLCASSVGTGDEQYFGPGTRLTVT.

J is TRBJ2-1 and V is TRBV7-2; TRBD2 matches 9 bases. CDR3 size: 15 residues. Germline V gene sequence: CDR1 SGHTA, CDR2 FQGNSA. Germline trimming cut 5 bases from V and 3 bases from J; bases unmatched to any gene: 5. As DNA, the CDR3 is TGTGCCAGCAGCGCTACTAGCGGGCTCTACAATGAGCAGTTCTTC. Its translation: CASSATSGLYNEQFF.

This chain uses TRBV7-2 with TRBJ1-1; no reliable D call. The CDR3 extends over 13 amino acids. Germline V gene data show CDR1 as SGHTA and CDR2 as FQGNSA. Trimming stripped 5 bases from V and 4 bases from J, with 11 bases between. CDR3 region: CASSASRGTEAFF. CDR3 coding DNA: TGTGCCAGCAGCGCATCCCGGGGCACTGAAGCTTTCTTT.

The chain uses TRBV19 and TRBJ1-1, with a tentative D call TRBD1 (6 bases). CDR1 is LNHDA, CDR2 SQIVND, per germline (reference sequence). The CDR3 is 13 residues long. Trimming pared 4 bases from V and 4 bases from J, leaving 10 bases between. The CDR3 bases are TGTGCCAGTAGTACCGGACAGTCCACTGAAGCTTTCTTT. It is translated as CASSTGQSTEAFF. Looking up the rest from reference TRBV19 and TRBJ1-1 gives the full variable domain: DGGITQSPKYLFRKEGQNVTLSCEQNLNHDAMYWYRQDPGQGLRLIYYSQIVNDFQKGDIAEGYSVSREKKESFPLTVTSAQKNPTAFYLCASSTGQSTEAFFGQGTRLTVV.

This chain links TRBV15 with TRBJ1-5; tentatively, D is TRBD1 (6 bases). V was clipped by 5 bases and J by 7 bases, with 15 bases between them. This CDR3 is built from 14 residues. CDR1 and CDR2 from the germline V gene are LNHNV and YYDKDF (reference sequence). In DNA form, the CDR3 reads TGTGCCACCAGCGGAAATCCAGGGGACCAGCCCCAGCATTTT. Amino acids: CATSGNPGDQPQHF.

The rearrangement joins TRBV7-2 to TRBJ2-7; TRBD2 aligns across 15 bases. Germline lookup yields CDR1 SGHTA and CDR2 FQGNSA. CDR3 length: 17 residues. Trimming cost V 2 bases and J 3 bases; bases outside gene matches: 5. CDR3 sequence reads: CASSLRTSGGAFYEQYF. The CDR3 DNA reads TGTGCCAGCAGCTTACGGACTAGCGGGGGGGCCTTCTACGAGCAGTACTTC. Full variable domain (outside the CDR3, taken from reference TRBV7-2 and TRBJ2-7): GAGVSQSPSNKVTEKGKDVELRCDPISGHTALYWYRQSLGQGLEFLIYFQGNSAPDKSGLPSDRFSAERTGGSVSTLTIQRTQQEDSAVYLCASSLRTSGGAFYEQYFGPGTRLTVT.

The chain is built from TRBV28 and TRBJ1-5; no clear D gene. The CDR3 runs to 13 residues. CDR1 and CDR2 from the germline V gene are MDHEN and SYDVKM. V lost 6 bases to trimming and J lost 10 bases, with 16 bases between them. The CDR3 region is CASRLLSADPQHF. The CDR3 nucleotides read TGTGCCAGCAGATTGCTGAGCGCAGACCCCCAGCATTTT.

The chain carries TRBV6-1 and TRBJ2-5, with 9 bases lining up with TRBD1. Germline values: CDR1 MNHNS, CDR2 SASEGT. V trimming: 8 bases; J trimming: 3 bases; junction bases outside the gene matches: 10. CDR3 length: 15 amino acids. CDR3 nucleotides: TGTGCCAGCGGGTCAACCGGGACAGGGAAAGAGACCCAGTACTTC. It encodes CASGSTGTGKETQYF.

V is TRBV28 and J is TRBJ2-5; 16 bases match TRBD2. The V and J ends lost 3 bases and 6 bases, in that order; junction bases with no gene match: 7. The length of the CDR3 is 17 residues. Germline V lookup: CDR1 MDHEN, CDR2 SYDVKM. CDR3 DNA: TGTGCCAGCAGTTTGGGGACTAGCGGGGGGGCCGCGAAGACCCAGTACTTC. Translated: CASSLGTSGGAAKTQYF.

This sequence joins TRBV5-4 and TRBJ1-6; 9 bases match TRBD1. Germline CDR1 reads SGHNT; CDR2 reads YYREEE (reference sequence). Losses at the gene ends were 3 bases for V and 10 bases for J; bases not matched to a gene: 11. CDR3 length: 16 residues. The CDR3 DNA follows: TGTGCCAGCAGCTCCGAGCCCGGGACAGGGAACTCACCCCTCCACTTT. Encoded protein: CASSSEPGTGNSPLHF.

The genes are TRBV7-2 and TRBJ2-7, with D tentatively TRBD2 (7 bases). Between the trimmed V and J ends, which lost 7 bases and 6 bases, there was a span of 19 bases. Looked up from germline, CDR1 is SGHTA and CDR2 is FQGNSA. This CDR3 is built from 14 residues. The chain's CDR3 is CASTLGGGLIEQYF. The CDR3 DNA follows: TGTGCCAGCACCCTTGGGGGGGGGCTAATCGAGCAGTACTTC.

The chain is built from TRBV28 and TRBJ2-7, with D perhaps matching TRBD1 (6 bases). The germline V gene has CDR1 MDHEN and CDR2 SYDVKM. The CDR3 has 15 residues. V shed 1 base and J shed 3 bases, with 13 bases lying between them. The DNA of the CDR3 is TGTGCCAGCAGTTTATCAGCAGGGGCCTACTACGAGCAGTACTTC. Amino acids: CASSLSAGAYYEQYF.

The rearrangement joins TRBV5-1 to TRBJ2-1; 14 bases fit TRBD2. The CDR3 is made up of 16 amino acids. J lost 10 bases, V lost 4 bases, and 10 bases had no gene match. From germline, CDR1 is SGHRS and CDR2 YFSETQ. The chain's CDR3 is CASSANPGLAGAEQFF. CDR3 nucleotides: TGCGCCAGCAGCGCCAATCCGGGACTAGCGGGAGCAGAGCAGTTCTTC. The complete variable domain, with remaining parts taken from reference TRBV5-1 and TRBJ2-1, reads KAGVTQTPRYLIKTRGQQVTLSCSPISGHRSVSWYQQTPGQGLQFLFEYFSETQRNKGNFPGRFSGRQFSNSRSEMNVSTLELGDSALYLCASSANPGLAGAEQFFGPGTRLTVL.